This TCR beta chain derives from a study of blood T cells in healthy people across ages. Findings and caveats of the study: Samples with more naive T cells showed higher observed beta diversity. A roughly linear fall in TCR beta diversity per million T cells was seen with increasing age.

Per germline, CDR1 SGHKS and CDR2 YYEKEE (reference sequence). The junction had 9 bases not matched to a gene; V was cut back by 4 bases and J by 1 base. The CDR3 has 18 amino acids. The sample holds a few counts of this clonotype. Its antigen is currently unknown. A J-beta primer mix and a sample-barcoded 5' primer were used in a second PCR of about 7 to 12 cycles. Via MiXCR, TCRdb re-called the 5' RACE reads, giving one row per CDR3 protein. The sample carries about 1,600,000 distinct CDR3 sequences, 35% to 45% recorded once. Every sample yielded at least 7 million isolated PBMCs. This sequence joins TRBV5-5 and TRBJ2-3; 13 bases agree with TRBD2. Sequenced sample: blood. The sequence came from a woman under 30 in good health. The CDR3 nucleotides are TGTGCCAGCAGCACAGGACTAGCGGGAGTAGTTGGCACAGATACGCAGTATTTT. Translation gives CASSTGLAGVVGTDTQYF.